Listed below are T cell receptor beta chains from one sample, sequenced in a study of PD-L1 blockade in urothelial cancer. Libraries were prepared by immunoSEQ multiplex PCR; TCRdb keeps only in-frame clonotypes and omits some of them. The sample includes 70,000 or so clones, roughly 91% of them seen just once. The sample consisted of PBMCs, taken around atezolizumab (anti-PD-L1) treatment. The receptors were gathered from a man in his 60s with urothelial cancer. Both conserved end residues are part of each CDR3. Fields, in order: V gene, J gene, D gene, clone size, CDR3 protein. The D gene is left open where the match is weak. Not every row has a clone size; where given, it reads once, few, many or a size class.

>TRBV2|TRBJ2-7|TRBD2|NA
CASSPPTSGGSYEQYF
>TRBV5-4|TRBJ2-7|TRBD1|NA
CASSLGGQGGYEQYF
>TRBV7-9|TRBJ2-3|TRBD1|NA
CASSLQGARGADTQYF
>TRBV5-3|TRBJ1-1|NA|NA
CARVLRGPYTEAFF
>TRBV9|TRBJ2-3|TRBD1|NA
CASSGVGTGADTQYF
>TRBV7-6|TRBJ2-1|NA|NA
CASSLGVEIFNEQFF
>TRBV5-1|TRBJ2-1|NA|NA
CASRTGYTRNNEQFF
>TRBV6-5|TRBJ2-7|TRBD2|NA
CASSYSALAGGYEQYF
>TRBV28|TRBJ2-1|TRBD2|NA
CASSSVSGGLYNEQFF
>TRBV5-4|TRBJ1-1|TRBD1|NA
CASSWPGQRDTEAFF
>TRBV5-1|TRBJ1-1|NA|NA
CASSLDPVNTEAFF
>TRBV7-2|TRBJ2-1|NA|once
CASTYGVGGGRWDEQFF
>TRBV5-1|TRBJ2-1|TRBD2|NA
CASIAGGTSSYNEQFF
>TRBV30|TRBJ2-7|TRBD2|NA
CAWSVRLAGGGYEQYF
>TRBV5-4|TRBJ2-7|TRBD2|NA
CASSFYERGRREQYF
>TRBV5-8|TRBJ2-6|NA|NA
CASSLARAAGANVLTF
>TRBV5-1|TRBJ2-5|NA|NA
CASSLGLDIETQYF
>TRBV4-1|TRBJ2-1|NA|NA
CASSQDEGRISEQFF
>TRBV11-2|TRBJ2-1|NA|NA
CASSSYSYNEQFF
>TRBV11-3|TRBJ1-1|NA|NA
CASSLTMNTEAFF
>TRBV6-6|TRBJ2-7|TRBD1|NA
CASSPGTDYEQYF
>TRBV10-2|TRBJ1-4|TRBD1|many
CASWDRAVATNEKLFF
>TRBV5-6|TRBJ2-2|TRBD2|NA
CASSLIRGRDTGELFF
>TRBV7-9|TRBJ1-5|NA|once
CASSSQGGYQPQHF
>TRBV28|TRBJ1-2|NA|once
CASSLNGENYGYTF
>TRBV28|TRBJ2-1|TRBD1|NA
CASSLGTGRNEQFF
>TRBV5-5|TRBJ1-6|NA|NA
CASSLGQIKVSLHF
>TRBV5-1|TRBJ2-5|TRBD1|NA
CASRGTGGTETQYF
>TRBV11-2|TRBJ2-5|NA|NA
CASSQYRELEETQYF
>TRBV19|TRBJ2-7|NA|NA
CASSTQDLYEQYF
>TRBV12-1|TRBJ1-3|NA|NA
CASSSRDSPSGNTIYF
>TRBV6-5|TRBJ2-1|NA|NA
CASSYSGQNNEQFF
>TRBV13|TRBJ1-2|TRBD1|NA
CASSLQGTNYGYTF
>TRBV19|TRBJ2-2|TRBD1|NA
CASSGQGVTGELFF
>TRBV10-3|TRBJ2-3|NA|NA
CAISESGDRSTDTQYF
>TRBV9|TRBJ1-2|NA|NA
CASSTPFTGYGYTF
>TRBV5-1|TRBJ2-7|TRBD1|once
CASSLVWDRESSYEQYF
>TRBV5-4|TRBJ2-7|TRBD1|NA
CASSLHEGGWYEQYF
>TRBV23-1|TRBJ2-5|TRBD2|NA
CASSQFFTKGKTSGRQETQYF
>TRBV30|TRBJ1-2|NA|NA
CAWSVPNRKIGYTF